The 30 T cell receptor beta chains below come from one sample, sequenced in a study of preoperative IRX-2 immunotherapy in early breast cancer. The treatment denotes: preoperative locoregional IRX-2 cytokine immunotherapy. TCRdb keeps only in-frame clones here, not all; method: immunoSEQ multiplex PCR. The table includes about 7,700 clones, approximately 80% detected once. The sequenced sample was tumor tissue, obtained after IRX-2 immunotherapy. These receptors were collected from a human donor with breast cancer.

The rearrangement joins TRBV18 to TRBJ2-7; the match to TRBD2 covers 9 bases. J was trimmed by 4 bases and V by 3 bases; bases with no gene match: 7. The CDR3 loop spans 15 amino acids. Germline assignment: CDR1 KGHSH and CDR2 LQKENI. CDR3 amino acids: CASSPLQRGAYEQYF. The CDR3 nucleotides read TGTGCCAGCTCACCCCTCCAGCGGGGGGCTTACGAGCAGTACTTC.

The chain uses TRBV6-8 and TRBJ1-2; 9 nucleotides align to TRBD1. Germline values: CDR1 MNHGY, CDR2 SAAAGT. This CDR3 contains 16 residues. With V trimmed by 4 bases and J by 7 bases, 13 bases remained unmatched. CDR3 sequence reads: CASSSRTGVALGGYTF. The CDR3 DNA is TGTGCCAGCAGTTCTCGGACAGGGGTAGCTCTGGGTGGCTACACCTTC.

The chain combines TRBV5-1 with TRBJ2-7, with TRBD1 matching over 9 bases. From germline, CDR1 is SGHRS and CDR2 YFSETQ. The CDR3 consists of 16 residues. V dropped 0 bases and J dropped 3; count of bases not matched to a gene: 7. The chain's CDR3 is CASSLAYGTGIYEQYF. Here the CDR3 DNA reads TGCGCCAGCAGCTTGGCCTATGGGACAGGGATCTACGAGCAGTACTTC.

The chain carries TRBV30 and TRBJ1-1; 9 positions match TRBD1. With V trimmed by 7 bases and J by 9 bases, 6 bases remained unmatched. The CDR3 runs to 11 residues. The germline CDR1 and CDR2 sequences are GTSNPN and SVGIG (reference sequence). CDR3 protein: CASNRGPKAFF. DNA for the CDR3: TGTGCCTCAAACAGGGGGCCAAAAGCTTTCTTT. The full variable domain, rest sourced from reference TRBV30 and TRBJ1-1, is SQTIHQWPATLVQPVGSPLSLECTVEGTSNPNLYWYRQAAGRGLQLLFYSVGIGQISSEVPQNLSASRPQDRQFILSSKKLLLSDSGFYLCASNRGPKAFFGQGTRLTVV.

V and J are TRBV28 and TRBJ2-1; D might be TRBD1 (6 bases). Germline lookup yields CDR1 MDHEN and CDR2 SYDVKM. V lost 4 bases to trimming and J lost 0 bases, with 13 bases between them. The CDR3 sequence is 16 residues long. CDR3 protein: CASSSREGVSYNEQFF. The CDR3 region has the DNA TGTGCCAGCAGTTCGCGTGAGGGGGTCTCCTACAATGAGCAGTTCTTC.

The chain employs TRBV1 and TRBJ2-3; the table's TRBD2 call for D was not verified on the DNA. TRBV1 is noted as a pseudogene. CDR3 length: 19 residues. CDR3 nucleotides: TGCGCCAGCAGCGTACGACTAGCGGGGGGCCTAGGAGACACAGATACGCAGTATTTT. It yields the protein CASSVRLAGGLGDTDTQYF.

The chain employs TRBV7-6 and TRBJ1-1; D is unresolved. CDR3 length: 15 residues. Germline V gene data show CDR1 as SGHVS and CDR2 as FNYEAQ. The ends were cut back, 1 base at V and 3 bases at J, with 12 bases in the middle. CDR3 DNA: TGTGCCAGCAGCTTAGGGCGTGGATGGGACACTGAAGCTTTCTTT. This sequence encodes CASSLGRGWDTEAFF.

This clone was observed a few times. The rearrangement uses TRBV23-1 and TRBJ1-2; possibly TRBD1 for D (5 bases). TRBV23-1 belongs to the ORF category, with a function that is uncertain. Trimming took off 2 bases at V and 7 bases at J, with 11 bases between the two ends. This CDR3 has 13 residues. The CDR3 reads CASSQPDICGYTF. The CDR3 nucleotides are TGCGCCAGCAGTCAACCGGACATATGTGGCTACACCTTC.

This clone counts as medium-sized. The chain employs TRBV11-3 and TRBJ2-7; D is perhaps TRBD1 (6 bases). Germline V lookup: CDR1 SGHNT, CDR2 YENEEA. V was clipped by 3 bases and J by 6 bases, with 15 bases between them. The CDR3 consists of 14 residues. Written as DNA, the CDR3 is TGTGCCAGCAGCTTGGCCGTAAAAGGGGGCGAGCAGTACTTC. Amino acid sequence: CASSLAVKGGEQYF.

The chain carries TRBV2 and TRBJ2-3; the match to TRBD1 covers 7 bases. Germline V gene data show CDR1 as SNHLY and CDR2 as FYNNEI. Trimming cost V 7 bases and J 0 bases; bases outside gene matches: 1. The CDR3 is made up of 13 amino acids. The CDR3 nucleotides are TGTGCCAGCAAGGGGGCTAGCACAGATACGCAGTATTTT. Its translation: CASKGASTDTQYF.

The chain joins TRBV19 to TRBJ2-7; 9 bases map to TRBD1. V was clipped by 6 bases and J by 5 bases; unmatched bases: 8. CDR1 and CDR2 (germline): LNHDA, SQIVND (reference sequence). This CDR3 comprises 14 residues. The CDR3 nucleotides are TGTGCCAGTAGCCCGGGACAGGGCATCAACGAGCAGTACTTC. It codes for CASSPGQGINEQYF.

The V and J genes are TRBV11-3 and TRBJ1-6; 10 bases agree with TRBD1. J was trimmed by 8 bases and V by 5 bases; bases with no gene match: 6. The CDR3 runs to 15 residues. Germline V gives CDR1 SGHNT, CDR2 YENEEA. The CDR3 DNA follows: TGTGCCAGCAGCCACCGACAGGGGGCTGATTCACCCCTCCACTTT. As protein: CASSHRQGADSPLHF.

The sample holds one count of this clone. The chain uses TRBV6-8 and TRBJ1-3; TRBD1 agrees at 9 bases. Germline CDR1 MNHGY, CDR2 SAAAGT. The CDR3 runs to 15 residues. J gave up 2 bases and V 6 bases, and 5 bases lay outside the gene matches. The chain's CDR3 is CASSLGTGTGNTIYF. The CDR3 region has the DNA TGTGCCAGCAGCCTTGGGACAGGGACTGGAAACACCATATATTTT.

The V and J genes are TRBV6-8 and TRBJ1-2; D unresolved. Trimming took 5 bases from V and 1 from J, leaving 14 bases between them. The CDR3 consists of 15 residues. Germline lookup yields CDR1 MNHGY and CDR2 SAAAGT. The CDR3 loop is CASSTYLTGNYGYTF. The CDR3 nucleotides read TGTGCCAGCAGTACATACCTGACCGGTAACTATGGCTACACCTTC.

This clone was observed a few times. This chain joins TRBV5-1 and TRBJ1-1, with 8 bases lining up with TRBD1. CDR1 is SGHRS and CDR2 is YFSETQ in the germline V gene. The trim removed 4 bases at V and 1 base at J, leaving 6 bases unmatched. CDR3 length: 15 residues. The DNA for the CDR3 is TGCGCCAGCAGCCTTCGGACAGGGAGGAACACTGAAGCTTTCTTT. Its protein product is CASSLRTGRNTEAFF. Looking up the rest from reference TRBV5-1 and TRBJ1-1 gives the full variable domain: KAGVTQTPRYLIKTRGQQVTLSCSPISGHRSVSWYQQTPGQGLQFLFEYFSETQRNKGNFPGRFSGRQFSNSRSEMNVSTLELGDSALYLCASSLRTGRNTEAFFGQGTRLTVV.

Concerning this clone: One end of the junction fails to match germline, which may point to a read error. V is TRBV6-8 and J is TRBJ1-1, with D possibly TRBD1 on 5 matching bases. CDR1 MNHGY and CDR2 SAAAGT come from the germline V gene. This CDR3 comprises 12 residues. CDR3: CAISPGDTEAFF. Written as DNA, the CDR3 is TGTGCCATCAGTCCGGGGGACACTGAAGCTTTCTTT.

This clone has only a few counts. The V and J genes are TRBV7-6 and TRBJ2-6; D is ambiguous. The germline CDR1 and CDR2 sequences are SGHVS and FNYEAQ. This CDR3 comprises 17 residues. Trimming pared 5 bases from V and 1 base from J, leaving 15 bases between. The CDR3 DNA reads as TGTGCCAGCAGCCGCACCGTGGACGGGTCTGGGGCCAACGTCCTGACTTTC. Translation gives CASSRTVDGSGANVLTF.

The V gene is TRBV14, the J gene TRBJ1-2, with a weak D call TRBD1 (6 bases). The CDR3 contains 18 residues. Trimming took off 3 bases at V and 6 bases at J, with 26 bases between the two ends. CDR1 is SGHDN, CDR2 FVKESK, per germline. CDR3 sequence: CASSHKPGWGGRQNGYTF. The DNA for the CDR3 is TGTGCCAGCAGCCACAAACCAGGCTGGGGGGGCCGGCAAAATGGCTACACCTTC.

This chain uses TRBV29-1 with TRBJ2-1, with TRBD1 as a possible D gene (6 bases). This CDR3 contains 14 residues. CDR1 SQVTM and CDR2 ANQGSEA come from the germline V gene. V was pared by 7 bases and J by 5 bases, with 18 bases between. DNA of the CDR3: TGCAGCGCCCTGGGACGGACAGCTAACAATGAGCAGTTCTTC. This encodes CSALGRTANNEQFF.

The chain couples TRBV18 to TRBJ1-2; D gene uncertain. The CDR3 length is 13 residues. V was trimmed by 2 bases and J by 3 bases, leaving 7 bases between them. Germline lookup yields CDR1 KGHSH and CDR2 LQKENI. The chain's CDR3 is CASSPGEHYGYTF. The CDR3 DNA reads as TGTGCCAGCTCACCAGGGGAGCACTATGGCTACACCTTC.

The V and J genes are TRBV18 and TRBJ1-1, with TRBD1 as a possible D gene (5 bases). There are 16 residues in the CDR3. Trimming removed 2 bases from V and 1 base from J, with 14 bases in between. Germline loops: CDR1 KGHSH, CDR2 LQKENI. The CDR3 nucleotides read TGTGCCAGCTCACCATGGCAGGGCCCTAGGAACACTGAAGCTTTCTTT. This sequence encodes CASSPWQGPRNTEAFF.

This chain links TRBV6-8 with TRBJ2-7, with D maybe TRBD1 (5 bases). With 0 bases removed from V and 4 bases from J, the gap between germline ends came to 10 bases. Germline V gene lookup returns CDR1 MNHGY and CDR2 SAAAGT. This CDR3 comprises 14 residues. CDR3 DNA sequence: TGTGCCAGCAGTTACTCGAGACCAGGGTACGAGCAGTACTTC. It codes for CASSYSRPGYEQYF.

This clone was detected a few times. This CDR3 is CASSIGQGAINEQYF. The CDR3 DNA reads as TGTGCCAGTAGTATCGGGCAGGGGGCGATCAACGAGCAGTACTTC. The rearrangement links TRBV19 to TRBJ2-7; 8 nucleotides match TRBD1. Germline V CDR1 and CDR2: LNHDA, SQIVND (reference sequence). The CDR3 spans 15 residues. V gave up 3 bases and J gave up 5 bases; unmatched junction bases: 9. Filled out from reference TRBV19 and TRBJ2-7, the complete variable domain reads DGGITQSPKYLFRKEGQNVTLSCEQNLNHDAMYWYRQDPGQGLRLIYYSQIVNDFQKGDIAEGYSVSREKKESFPLTVTSAQKNPTAFYLCASSIGQGAINEQYFGPGTRLTVT.

The CDR3 nucleotides are TGTGCCAGCAGTGAAGCGCATGGGATAGCCAAAAACATTCAGTACTTC. This encodes CASSEAHGIAKNIQYF. V and J are TRBV6-7 and TRBJ2-4; D uncertain. TRBV6-7 is annotated as an ORF whose role is uncertain. The ends were cut back, 5 bases at V and 0 bases at J, with 14 bases in the middle. CDR3 length: 16 residues.

The chain links TRBV7-5 to TRBJ2-5; the D segment call TRBD1 is taken from the table without a DNA check. TRBV7-5 has pseudogene status. This CDR3 is built from 15 residues. CDR3 coding DNA: TGTGCCAGCAGCCGGTTGGGGCAGATCCAAGAGACCCAGTACTTC. Translating it yields CASSRLGQIQETQYF.

The chain combines TRBV12-5 with TRBJ2-2; 10 nucleotides line up with TRBD1. Germline V CDR1 and CDR2: LGHNT, FRNRAP. The CDR3 runs to 16 residues. The CDR3, as DNA: TGTGCCAGCACCGACTCCGGGACAGGGGACACCGGGGAGCTGTTTTTT. As protein: CASTDSGTGDTGELFF.

The chain couples TRBV6-8 to TRBJ1-1; D is uncertain. CDR3 size: 13 residues. In germline, CDR1 is MNHGY, CDR2 SAAAGT. Trimming removed 8 bases at V and 4 bases at J, with 14 bases between. DNA of the CDR3: TGTGCCAGCTTTTCGGGGAGGGCCACTGAAGCTTTCTTT. Amino acid sequence: CASFSGRATEAFF.

This clone appeared once. The V and J genes are TRBV11-3 and TRBJ2-3; 11 nucleotides agree with TRBD1. With 5 bases clipped from V and 1 base from J, the junction kept 5 bases outside the gene matches. Per germline, CDR1 SGHNT and CDR2 YENEEA. The CDR3 is made up of 16 amino acids. CDR3 amino acids: CASSPRTGGGTDTQYF. The CDR3 DNA sequence: TGTGCCAGCAGCCCGAGGACAGGGGGCGGCACAGATACGCAGTATTTT.

The CDR3 sequence: CASSPRVEGDSPLHF. In DNA, the CDR3 is TGTGCCAGCTCCCCGCGGGTCGAAGGAGACTCACCCCTCCACTTT. V gene TRBV18 combines with J gene TRBJ1-6; no clear D. Trimming left V 6 bases short and J 10 bases short, with 19 bases between. The length of the CDR3 is 15 residues. Germline V CDR1 and CDR2: KGHSH, LQKENI.

The chain combines TRBV29-1 with TRBJ2-3, with TRBD2 identical over 8 bases. V shed 6 bases and J 1 base; nucleotides not matched to a gene: 9. CDR3 length equals 15 residues. CDR1 is SQVTM, CDR2 ANQGSEA, per germline. CDR3 amino acids: CSVNGLAGGTDTQYF. CDR3 nucleotides: TGCAGCGTAAACGGACTAGCAGGGGGCACAGATACGCAGTATTTT.